This T cell receptor beta chain emerged from a study of T cells in Graves' hyperthyroidism and ophthalmopathy (dated by TCRdb to 2018 to 2020). Concerning the study at large: Peripheral blood was sampled at the time of initial diagnosis, prior to any treatment. An independent validation cohort of some 18 hyperthyroidism patients and about 16 patients who later progressed to ophthalmopathy tested prospective prediction of ophthalmopathy. Following sampling, methimazole starting at 30 mg daily was given to hyperthyroidism patients, and high-dose intravenous methylprednisolone was given to ophthalmopathy patients. In several Graves' hyperthyroidism patients, the study also compared T-cell repertoires from thyroid tissue with T-cell repertoires from blood. TCR V-J signatures able to tell the groups apart were searched for in a discovery cohort of some 97 patients, of whom 43 had Graves' ophthalmopathy and around 56 had stable Graves' hyperthyroidism. TCR Vbeta CDR3 sequencing of 140 or so peripheral blood samples (43 ophthalmopathy, 75 or so hyperthyroidism and approximately 17 progressor patients) is reported in the paper. The approximately 100 discovery patients were divided at random into training and test sets in a 7:3 ratio. Overall study outcomes, separate from this receptor: Blood samples also contained most of the expanded thyroid clonotypes (frequency above 0.001), which suggests that blood repertoires may reflect thyroid immune responses. In validation, the model predicted progression to ophthalmopathy a median of approximately 6.6 months before onset, with about 71% sensitivity and 72.22% specificity. Ophthalmopathy was separated from stable hyperthyroidism by a 13 V-J signature model, with just over 85% sensitivity and roughly 81% specificity obtained in cross-validation and 80%/75% obtained in testing. Sample size was not statistically predetermined, and investigators were not blinded to group allocation.

This clonotype showed up many times. Its antigen target is currently unknown. Base qualities are not at hand, and no much larger clone is one base apart. Amplification of TCR beta CDR3 regions was carried out from RNA transcripts. The first round of RT-PCR for the TCR CDR3 was performed with the HTBI primer set and the Qiagen OneStep RT-PCR kit. A second multiplex PCR round built the libraries, followed by size selection and purification. The libraries were sequenced on an Illumina HiSeq2000 using paired-end 100 bp reads. Per the original workflow: SOAPnuke was used to process the raw data, removing reads that contained adapters or uncalled bases, had a mean Phred below 15, or lacked an exact match to the constant primer or identifier. COPE v1.2.5 was used to merge high-quality paired reads, and clonotypes were defined as unique nucleotide sequences. MiTCR v1.1 was used to align the clonotypes against IMGT TRBV, TRBD and TRBJ reference segments. Only V-J combinations with frequency above 0.0001, covering about 99% of repertoires, were analysed. The TCS score was defined as F50 (clonal expansion) divided by E x V (chaos), with BLOSUM62-based TCRdist calculated between CDR3 peptides within each V-J. Welch's t-statistics and random forest reduced fewer than 550 V-J features to 13, which were used in a naive Bayes classifier (R e1071). TCRdb cleaned the public reads at Q25 with fastp, built clones with MiXCR and kept in-frame beta chains. CDR3 protein duplicates are merged, each entry listing the most common genes and DNA. V and J calls and clone size were set by TCRdb, not the authors. The sample records approximately 590,000 distinct CDR3 sequences, less than 20% of which are singletons. Less than 9.5% of the sample is taken by the ten largest.

Stable Graves' hyperthyroidism was defined as no progression to ophthalmopathy during 18 months of follow-up. The hyperthyroidism patients were between 18 and 65 years old and newly diagnosed, with a disease duration of less than 2 months. Patients with uncontrolled infections, other autoimmune diseases, pregnancy or lactation were excluded. Diagnoses relied on clinical symptoms, serum thyroxine and TRAb, thyroid ultrasound and orbital computed tomography. Ficoll-Paque density gradient centrifugation was used to isolate PBMCs from about 10 ml of fresh peripheral blood. Total RNA was extracted with Trizol reagent, and quality was checked on an Agilent 2100 Bioanalyzer. Its CDR3 holds 13 amino acids, cysteine through phenylalanine. CDR3 DNA only is kept here, 39 bases in frame from base 1. The germline V gene provides CDR1 SGDLS and CDR2 YYNGEE. Germline trimming: 2 bases from V, 5 bases from J; junction bases outside gene matches: 4.

The material sequenced was blood. The origin of this receptor is a woman younger than 45 with Graves' hyperthyroidism. The chain is assembled from TRBV9 and TRBJ2-7, with TRBD2 identical over 7 junction bases. The nucleotides are TGTGCCAGCAGCGTGGGAGGGCTCGACGAGCAGTACTTC. It translates as CASSVGGLDEQYF.